The 21 T cell receptor beta chains given below trace back to one sample, sequenced in a study of technical replicates of blood from several donors. The data were produced by immunoSEQ multiplex PCR, yet TCRdb's version contains in-frame clones alone and is incomplete. In the table there are some 76,000 clones, approximately 98% of which are singletons. What was sequenced was T cells isolated from PBMCs. The receptor source for this set is a human donor in good health.

The chain combines TRBV19 with TRBJ2-1; possible D gene TRBD1, 6 bases. V was trimmed by 9 bases and J by 10 bases, leaving 19 bases between them. Germline V gene sequence: CDR1 LNHDA, CDR2 SQIVND (reference sequence). The CDR3 is 13 amino acids. The DNA for the CDR3 is TGTGCCAGCACAGGGTCCGGCTTTTTCGAGCAGTTCTTC. Residues: CASTGSGFFEQFF.

This chain joins TRBV6-1 and TRBJ1-1; TRBD1 agrees at 8 bases. CDR3 size: 13 residues. The V and J ends lost 7 bases and 1 base, in that order; junction bases with no gene match: 2. Germline CDR1 is MNHNS and CDR2 is SASEGT. As DNA, the CDR3 is TGTGCCAGCACCACAGGGGGGAACACTGAAGCTTTCTTT. Its protein is CASTTGGNTEAFF.

This chain links TRBV10-1 with TRBJ2-7; possibly TRBD2 for D (5 bases). Trimming removed 1 base from V and 6 bases from J, with 19 bases in between. The length of the CDR3 is 16 residues. Germline V gives CDR1 WNHNN, CDR2 SYGVQD (reference sequence). CDR3 bases: TGCGCCAGCAGTGAGTATGTGCTCCCGGTAGGGAGCGAGCAGTACTTC. Protein product: CASSEYVLPVGSEQYF.

This chain links TRBV12-5 with TRBJ2-7, with D possibly matching TRBD2 (6 bases). The length of the CDR3 is 16 residues. CDR1 and CDR2 from the germline V gene are LGHNT and FRNRAP. V lost 4 bases to trimming and J lost 4 bases, with 20 bases between them. The CDR3 coding sequence is TGTGCTAGTGGTTCTTCCCCCCCGGGGAGGTTTTACGAGCAGTACTTC. This translates into CASGSSPPGRFYEQYF.

The chain recombines TRBV5-1 with TRBJ2-1; D perhaps matches TRBD2 (6 bases). V lost 4 bases and J 1 base, leaving 9 bases between the germline ends. This CDR3 has 14 residues. Germline V gives CDR1 SGHRS, CDR2 YFSETQ. CDR3 sequence reads: CASSRGGSYNEQFF. The CDR3 DNA follows: TGCGCCAGCAGCAGGGGAGGTTCCTACAATGAGCAGTTCTTC.

Here the CDR3 reads CASSLHEIAGESYEQYF. DNA for the CDR3: TGTGCCAGCAGCCTACATGAAATAGCGGGAGAGTCCTACGAGCAGTACTTC. The chain is built from TRBV9 and TRBJ2-7, with 9 bases that match TRBD2. The length of the CDR3 is 17 residues. The V segment lost 4 bases and the J segment 1 base; nucleotides outside the gene matches: 12. Per the germline V gene, CDR1 is SGDLS and CDR2 is YYNGEE.

The table lists this clone with a count of one. The chain joins TRBV10-1 to TRBJ2-7, with TRBD1 matching over 8 bases. Germline V gives CDR1 WNHNN, CDR2 SYGVQD (reference sequence). CDR3 length: 15 residues. Trimming at V came to 2 bases and at J to 0 bases, leaving 3 bases not matched to a gene. The CDR3 DNA is TGCGCCAGCAGTGAGGGACAGGGCGGCTCCTACGAGCAGTACTTC. Residues: CASSEGQGGSYEQYF.

The genes are TRBV10-3 and TRBJ1-4; TRBD1 matches 8 bases. V dropped 2 bases and J dropped 0; count of bases not matched to a gene: 2. The germline V gene has CDR1 ENHRY and CDR2 SYGVKD. The CDR3 runs to 16 residues. The CDR3 here is CAISEGQGATNEKLFF. Written as DNA, the CDR3 is TGTGCCATCAGTGAGGGACAGGGTGCAACTAATGAAAAACTGTTTTTT.

CDR3 loop: CASSLDRIQDPYGGYTF. The CDR3 DNA follows: TGTGCCAGCAGTTTAGACAGGATCCAAGACCCCTATGGTGGCTACACCTTC. The rearrangement uses TRBV28 and TRBJ1-2, with TRBD1 as a possible D gene (6 bases). V was trimmed by 2 bases and J by 7 bases, leaving 23 bases between them. The CDR3 loop spans 17 amino acids. Germline V lookup: CDR1 MDHEN, CDR2 SYDVKM.

This chain links TRBV4-1 with TRBJ2-7; 8 bases match TRBD1. The germline V gene has CDR1 MGHRA and CDR2 YSYEKL. This CDR3 spans 16 amino acids. V shed 1 base and J 4 bases; nucleotides not matched to a gene: 9. CDR3 protein: CASSQGPQGGNYEQYF. The CDR3 bases are TGCGCCAGCAGCCAAGGTCCACAGGGGGGAAATTACGAGCAGTACTTC.

This sequence joins TRBV4-1 and TRBJ1-1; D gene unclear. Germline CDR1 MGHRA, CDR2 YSYEKL. The V and J ends lost 4 bases and 1 base respectively, with 16 bases between them. The CDR3 covers 16 residues. CDR3 region: CASSPYASGENTEAFF. CDR3 DNA sequence: TGCGCCAGCAGCCCATATGCCTCCGGGGAGAACACTGAAGCTTTCTTT.

The rearrangement joins TRBV7-9 to TRBJ2-5; D remains ambiguous. CDR3 length equals 12 residues. V was clipped by 1 base and J by 3 bases, with 3 bases between them. The germline gives CDR1 SEHNR, CDR2 FQNEAQ (reference sequence). The CDR3 loop reads CASSLVEETQYF. In DNA, the CDR3 is TGTGCCAGCAGCTTAGTAGAAGAGACCCAGTACTTC. Supplemented by reference TRBV7-9 and TRBJ2-5, the full variable domain reads DTGVSQNPRHKITKRGQNVTFRCDPISEHNRLYWYRQTLGQGPEFLTYFQNEAQLEKSRLLSDRFSAERPKGSFSTLEIQRTEQGDSAMYLCASSLVEETQYFGPGTRLLVL.

The V gene is TRBV27, the J gene TRBJ1-2; maybe TRBD1 (6 bases). The CDR3 extends over 13 amino acids. Germline CDR1 MNHEY, CDR2 SMNVEV (reference sequence). V lost 0 bases and J lost 8, with 10 bases in between. The CDR3 loop reads CASSLSGAAGYTF. The DNA for the CDR3 is TGTGCCAGCAGTTTATCGGGGGCAGCGGGCTACACCTTC.

The chain combines TRBV27 with TRBJ2-7; TRBD1 aligns across 9 bases. Trimming at V came to 5 bases and at J to 5 bases, leaving 7 bases not matched to a gene. The CDR3 extends over 14 amino acids. Germline V gene lookup returns CDR1 MNHEY and CDR2 SMNVEV (reference sequence). The CDR3 region has the DNA TGTGCCAGCAGTAAAACAGGGGGCAGGGACGAGCAGTACTTC. It yields the protein CASSKTGGRDEQYF.

The rearrangement uses TRBV19 and TRBJ2-1; 9 bases map to TRBD2. This CDR3 comprises 15 residues. V shed 1 base and J 6 bases; nucleotides not matched to a gene: 4. Germline values: CDR1 LNHDA, CDR2 SQIVND (reference sequence). This CDR3 reads CASSIVAGDRNEQFF. In DNA, the CDR3 is TGTGCCAGTAGTATAGTAGCGGGAGATCGCAATGAGCAGTTCTTC.

V gene TRBV4-3 combines with J gene TRBJ2-7; D is possibly TRBD1 (6 bases). Germline values: CDR1 LGHNA, CDR2 YSLEER. Trimming shortened V by 2 bases and J by 2 bases, and 10 bases separated the two germline ends. The CDR3 length is 14 residues. The CDR3 protein is CASSQFRGTYEQYF. The CDR3 DNA sequence: TGCGCCAGCAGCCAATTCAGGGGTACCTACGAGCAGTACTTC.

The chain uses TRBV5-4 and TRBJ2-7; the match to TRBD1 covers 12 bases. The germline V gene encodes CDR1 SGHNT and CDR2 YYREEE (reference sequence). This CDR3 contains 15 residues. J was trimmed by 3 bases and V by 4 bases; bases with no gene match: 5. The CDR3 DNA is TGTGCCAGCAGCCCGGGACAGGGGGCGGTCTACGAGCAGTACTTC. Translated, it gives CASSPGQGAVYEQYF.

The chain joins TRBV5-6 to TRBJ1-5, with 11 bases fitting TRBD1. V trimming: 0 bases; J trimming: 4 bases; junction bases outside the gene matches: 3. Germline CDR1 SGHDT, CDR2 YYEEEE. The CDR3 sequence is 16 residues long. The CDR3 DNA reads as TGTGCCAGCAGCTTGGGGGACAGGGGGGTGAATCAGCCCCAGCATTTT. Amino acid sequence: CASSLGDRGVNQPQHF.

J is TRBJ2-1 and V is TRBV2; the match to TRBD1 covers 9 bases. Germline CDR1 reads SNHLY; CDR2 reads FYNNEI. Germline trimming cut 3 bases from V and 6 bases from J; bases unmatched to any gene: 3. This CDR3 contains 14 residues. The CDR3: CASSEDRGINEQFF. CDR3 bases: TGTGCCAGCAGTGAGGACAGGGGTATCAATGAGCAGTTCTTC.

The rearrangement joins TRBV19 to TRBJ2-4, with a weak D call TRBD1 (5 bases). The CDR3 is 13 amino acids. V was cut by 9 bases and J by 0 bases, with 9 bases left in between. Germline V lookup: CDR1 LNHDA, CDR2 SQIVND (reference sequence). CDR3 in DNA: TGTGCCAGCCAGGGCGAAGCCAAAAACATTCAGTACTTC. Encoded protein: CASQGEAKNIQYF.

The rearrangement joins TRBV28 to TRBJ1-5; D gene uncertain. The CDR3 covers 16 residues. Trimming left V 5 bases short and J 0 bases short, with 14 bases between. Germline CDR1 reads MDHEN; CDR2 reads SYDVKM. This CDR3 reads CASSDAGLYSNQPQHF. CDR3 nucleotide sequence: TGTGCCAGCAGTGATGCAGGTCTATATAGCAATCAGCCCCAGCATTTT.